The rows below give T cell receptor beta chains drawn from one sample of a study of CD8 T cells in ankylosing spondylitis. TCRdb ran MiXCR on the 5' RACE reads and lists one entry per CDR3 protein. The sample holds about 240,000 distinct CDR3 sequences, around 7.8% seen once. The source material was blood, either unsorted or a sorted T cell fraction (not recorded which). All receptors derive from a male donor with ankylosing spondylitis or in good health (not recorded which). Both conserved end residues are part of each CDR3.

V	J	CDR3
TRBV5-1	TRBJ2-7	CASSWTGNLYEQYF
TRBV4-1	TRBJ2-7	CASSQELYSQAEQYF
TRBV4-2	TRBJ1-4	CASSQGKDEKLFF
TRBV20-1	TRBJ1-5	CSARDRYNQPQHF
TRBV12-3/TRBV12-4	TRBJ1-4	CASSANFGGNNEKLFF
TRBV29-1	TRBJ2-2	CSVALLEGGDTGELFF
TRBV4-2	TRBJ2-1	CASSRVGDYNEQFF
TRBV20-1	TRBJ2-1	CSASSRDEQFF
TRBV7-2	TRBJ2-1	CASSLAASLGYNEQFF
TRBV18	TRBJ1-1	CASSGTRSNTEAFF
TRBV4-1	TRBJ1-4	CASSQGATTKLFF
TRBV20-1	TRBJ1-2	CSPALPPGQGLYGYTF
TRBV2	TRBJ2-1	CASSARLAGAYNEQFF
TRBV20-1	TRBJ2-1	CSAKGNGSSYNEQFF